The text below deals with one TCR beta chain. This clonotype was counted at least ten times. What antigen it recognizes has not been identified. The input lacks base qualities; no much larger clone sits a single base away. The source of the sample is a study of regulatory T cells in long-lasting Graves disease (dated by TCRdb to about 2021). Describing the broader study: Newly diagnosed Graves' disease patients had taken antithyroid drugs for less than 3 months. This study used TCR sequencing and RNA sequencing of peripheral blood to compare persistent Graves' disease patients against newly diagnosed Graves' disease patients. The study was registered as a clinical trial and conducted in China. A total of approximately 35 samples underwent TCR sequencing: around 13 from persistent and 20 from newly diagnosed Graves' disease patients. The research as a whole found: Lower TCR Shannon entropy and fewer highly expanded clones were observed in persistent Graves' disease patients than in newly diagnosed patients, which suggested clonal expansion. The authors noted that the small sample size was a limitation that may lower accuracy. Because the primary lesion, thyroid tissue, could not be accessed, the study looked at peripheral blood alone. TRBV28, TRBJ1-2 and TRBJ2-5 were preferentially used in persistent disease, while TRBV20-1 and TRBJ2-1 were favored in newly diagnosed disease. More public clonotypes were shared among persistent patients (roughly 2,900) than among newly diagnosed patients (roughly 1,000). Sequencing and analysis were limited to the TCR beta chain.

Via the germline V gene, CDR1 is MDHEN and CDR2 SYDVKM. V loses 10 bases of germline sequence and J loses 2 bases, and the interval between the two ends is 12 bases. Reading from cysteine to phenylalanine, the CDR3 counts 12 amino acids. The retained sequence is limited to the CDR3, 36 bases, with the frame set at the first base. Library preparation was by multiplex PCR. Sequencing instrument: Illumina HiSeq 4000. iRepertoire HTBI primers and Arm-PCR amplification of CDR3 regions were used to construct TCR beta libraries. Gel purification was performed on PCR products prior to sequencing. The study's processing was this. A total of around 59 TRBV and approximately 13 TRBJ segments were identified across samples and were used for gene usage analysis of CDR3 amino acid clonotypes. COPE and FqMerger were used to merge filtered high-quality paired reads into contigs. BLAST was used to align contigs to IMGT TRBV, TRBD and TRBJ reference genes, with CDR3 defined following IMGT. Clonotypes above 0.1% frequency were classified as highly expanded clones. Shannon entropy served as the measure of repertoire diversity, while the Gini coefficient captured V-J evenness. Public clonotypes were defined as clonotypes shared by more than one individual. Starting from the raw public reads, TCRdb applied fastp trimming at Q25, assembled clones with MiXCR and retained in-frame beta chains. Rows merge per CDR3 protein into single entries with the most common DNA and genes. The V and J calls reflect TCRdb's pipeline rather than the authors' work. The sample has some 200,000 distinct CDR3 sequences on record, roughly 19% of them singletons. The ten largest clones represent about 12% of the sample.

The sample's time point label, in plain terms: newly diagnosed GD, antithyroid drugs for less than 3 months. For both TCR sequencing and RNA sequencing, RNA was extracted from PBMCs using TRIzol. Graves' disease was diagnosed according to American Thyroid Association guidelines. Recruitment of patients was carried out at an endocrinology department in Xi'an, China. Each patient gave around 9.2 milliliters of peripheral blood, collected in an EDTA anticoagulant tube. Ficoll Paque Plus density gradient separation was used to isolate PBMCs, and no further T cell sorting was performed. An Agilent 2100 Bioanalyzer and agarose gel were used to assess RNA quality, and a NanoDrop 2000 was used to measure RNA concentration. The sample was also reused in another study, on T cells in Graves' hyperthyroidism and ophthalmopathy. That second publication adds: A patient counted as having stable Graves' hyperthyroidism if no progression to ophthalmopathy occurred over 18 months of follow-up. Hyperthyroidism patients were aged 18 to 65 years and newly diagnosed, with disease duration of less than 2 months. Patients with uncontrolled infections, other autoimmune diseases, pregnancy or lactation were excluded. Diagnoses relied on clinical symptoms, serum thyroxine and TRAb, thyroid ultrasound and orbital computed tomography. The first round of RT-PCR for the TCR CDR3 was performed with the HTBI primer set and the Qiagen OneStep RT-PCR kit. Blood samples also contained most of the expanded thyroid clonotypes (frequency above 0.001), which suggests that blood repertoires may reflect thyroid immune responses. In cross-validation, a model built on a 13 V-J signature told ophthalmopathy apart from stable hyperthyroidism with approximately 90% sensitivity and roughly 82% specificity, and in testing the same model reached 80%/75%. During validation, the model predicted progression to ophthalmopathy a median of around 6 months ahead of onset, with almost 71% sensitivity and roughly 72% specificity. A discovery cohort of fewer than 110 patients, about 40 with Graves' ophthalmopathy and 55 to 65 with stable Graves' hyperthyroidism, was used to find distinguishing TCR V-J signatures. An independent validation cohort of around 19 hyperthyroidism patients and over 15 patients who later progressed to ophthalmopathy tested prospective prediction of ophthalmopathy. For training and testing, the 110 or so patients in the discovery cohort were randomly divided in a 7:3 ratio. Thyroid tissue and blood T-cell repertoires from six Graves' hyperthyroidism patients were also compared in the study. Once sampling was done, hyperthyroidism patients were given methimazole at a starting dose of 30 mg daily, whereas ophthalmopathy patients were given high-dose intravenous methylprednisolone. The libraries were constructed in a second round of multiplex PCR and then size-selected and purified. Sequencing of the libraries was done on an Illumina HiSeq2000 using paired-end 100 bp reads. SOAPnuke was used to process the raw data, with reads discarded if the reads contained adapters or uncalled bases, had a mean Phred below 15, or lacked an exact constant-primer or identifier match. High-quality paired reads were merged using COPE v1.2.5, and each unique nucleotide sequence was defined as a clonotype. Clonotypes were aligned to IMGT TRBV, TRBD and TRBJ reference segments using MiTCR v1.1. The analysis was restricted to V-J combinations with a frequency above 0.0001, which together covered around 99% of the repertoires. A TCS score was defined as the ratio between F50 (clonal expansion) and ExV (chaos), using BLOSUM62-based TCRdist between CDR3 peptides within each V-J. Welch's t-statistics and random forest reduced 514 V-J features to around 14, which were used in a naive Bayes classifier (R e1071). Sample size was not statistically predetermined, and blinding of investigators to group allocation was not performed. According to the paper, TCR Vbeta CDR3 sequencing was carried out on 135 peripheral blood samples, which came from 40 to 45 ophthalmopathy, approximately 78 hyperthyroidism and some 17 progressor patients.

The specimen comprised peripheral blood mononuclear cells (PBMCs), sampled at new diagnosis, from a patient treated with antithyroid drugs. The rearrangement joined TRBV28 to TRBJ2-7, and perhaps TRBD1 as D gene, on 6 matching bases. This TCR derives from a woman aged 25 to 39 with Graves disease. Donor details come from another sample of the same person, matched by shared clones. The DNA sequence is TGTGCCACCCGGGACACAGCCTACGAGCAGTACTTC. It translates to CATRDTAYEQYF. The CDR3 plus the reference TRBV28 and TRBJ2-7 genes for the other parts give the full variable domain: DVKVTQSSRYLVKRTGEKVFLECVQDMDHENMFWYRQDPGLGLRLIYFSYDVKMKEKGDIPEGYSVSREKKERFSLILESASTNQTSMYLCATRDTAYEQYFGPGTRLTVT.